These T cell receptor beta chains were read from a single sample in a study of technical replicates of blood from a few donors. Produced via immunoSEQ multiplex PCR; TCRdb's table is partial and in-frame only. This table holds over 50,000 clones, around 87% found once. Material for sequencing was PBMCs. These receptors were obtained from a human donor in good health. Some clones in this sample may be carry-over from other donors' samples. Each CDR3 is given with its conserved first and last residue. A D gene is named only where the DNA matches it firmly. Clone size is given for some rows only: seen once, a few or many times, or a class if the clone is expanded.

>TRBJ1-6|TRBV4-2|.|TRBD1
TGTGCCAGCAGCCAACCGGACAGGGGAGGGATTTCACCCCTCCACTTT
CASSQPDRGGISPLHF
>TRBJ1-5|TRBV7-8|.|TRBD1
TGTGCCAGCGGGACAGGTGATCAGCCCCAGCATTTT
CASGTGDQPQHF
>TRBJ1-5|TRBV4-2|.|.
TGTGCCAGCAGCCTCGCTCAGGGGAGCAATCAGCCCCAGCATTTT
CASSLAQGSNQPQHF
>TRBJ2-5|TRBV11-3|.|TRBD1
TGTGCCAGCAGCCCCGGGACAGGGGCGACACCCGATCAAGAGACCCAGTACTTC
CASSPGTGATPDQETQYF
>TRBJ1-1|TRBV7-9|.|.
TGTGCCAGCAGCCCAGGGGCGAGTACTGAAGCTTTCTTT
CASSPGASTEAFF
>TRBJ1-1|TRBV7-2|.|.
TGTGCCAGCAGCCCGGACAGTTACACTGAAGCTTTCTTT
CASSPDSYTEAFF
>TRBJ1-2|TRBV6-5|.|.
TGTGCCAGCAGTCCCCAGGGGCGGTATGGCTACACCTTC
CASSPQGRYGYTF
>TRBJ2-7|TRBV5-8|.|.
TGTGCCAGCAGTTCCGGGACAATCTACGAGCAGTACTTC
CASSSGTIYEQYF
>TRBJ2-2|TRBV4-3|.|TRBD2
TGCGCCAGCAGCCTTTCACCCGAGGGACTAGCGGGAGTCGGGGAGCTGTTTTTT
CASSLSPEGLAGVGELFF
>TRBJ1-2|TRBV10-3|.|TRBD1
TGTGCCATCAGTGAGTCAGGGACAGCCGGATTCTATGGCTACACCTTC
CAISESGTAGFYGYTF
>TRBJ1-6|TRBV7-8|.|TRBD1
TGTGCCAGCAGCGTGCTCCCGGGACAGGGGGCATCCTATAATTCACCCCTCCACTTT
CASSVLPGQGASYNSPLHF
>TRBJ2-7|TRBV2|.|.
TGTGCCAGCAGTGAAGCTCCTCTAGCCGGCCACGAGCAGTACTTC
CASSEAPLAGHEQYF
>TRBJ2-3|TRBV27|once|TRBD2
TGTGCCAGCAGTCAAAGGGGCGGGAGTTTTACAGATACGCAGTATTTT
CASSQRGGSFTDTQYF
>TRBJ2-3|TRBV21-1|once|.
TGTGCCAGCAGCGGACGACTAGCGGCCACAGATACGCAGTATTTT
CASSGRLAATDTQYF
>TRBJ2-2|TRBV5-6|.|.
TGTGCCAGCAGCTTGGGGGTAGTGAGGGTGAACGGGGAGCTGTTTTTT
CASSLGVVRVNGELFF
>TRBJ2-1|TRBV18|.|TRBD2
TGTGCCAGCTCACCAATACTAGCGGGGGATGAGCAGTTCTTC
CASSPILAGDEQFF
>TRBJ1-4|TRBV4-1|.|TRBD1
TGCGCCAGCAGCCAAGAGGAGACAGGGGTAACTAATGAAAAACTGTTTTTT
CASSQEETGVTNEKLFF
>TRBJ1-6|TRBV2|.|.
TGTGCCAGCAGTCCAACAGAGAATTCACCCCTCCACTTT
CASSPTENSPLHF
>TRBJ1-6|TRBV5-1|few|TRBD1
TGCGCCAGCAGCGAAGGACAGGGTGGTTCACCCCTCCACTTT
CASSEGQGGSPLHF
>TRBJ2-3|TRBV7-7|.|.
TGTGCCAGCAGCCCAGGGTCGCGCACAGATACGCAGTATTTT
CASSPGSRTDTQYF
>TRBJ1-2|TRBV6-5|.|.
TGTGCCAGCAGTTACTCGAAGGGAGGGGACTATGGCTACACCTTC
CASSYSKGGDYGYTF
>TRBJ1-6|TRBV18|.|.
TGTGCCAGCTCACCGGTGGAGTTAAGATCGGTTTTTTCACCCCTCCACTTT
CASSPVELRSVFSPLHF
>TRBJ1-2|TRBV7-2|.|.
TGTGCCAGCAGCTTAGAGGTGACAGCCAGCGGCTACACCTTC
CASSLEVTASGYTF
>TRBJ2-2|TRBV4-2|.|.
TGTGCCAGCAGCCAAGGGGTGAGGGAGTGGTTAGGAACCGGGGAGCTGTTTTTT
CASSQGVREWLGTGELFF
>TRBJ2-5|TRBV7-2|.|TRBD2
TGTGCCAGCAGCTTAGGTCTAGCGGGGGGGGTAGAGACCCAGTACTTC
CASSLGLAGGVETQYF
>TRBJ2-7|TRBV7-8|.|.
TGTGCCAGCAGCTTAGAGGCAGGGAACTACGAGCAGTACTTC
CASSLEAGNYEQYF
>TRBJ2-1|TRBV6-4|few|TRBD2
TGTGCCAGCAGTCCCGATAGCGGGAACCACAATGAGCAGTTCTTC
CASSPDSGNHNEQFF
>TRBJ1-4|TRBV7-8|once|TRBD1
TGTGCCAGCAGCTCGACCGGGACAGTCACTAATGAAAAACTGTTTTTT
CASSSTGTVTNEKLFF
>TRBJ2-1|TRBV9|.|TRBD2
TGTGCCAGCAGCGTAAGCCCGGGACTAGCGGGAGGCTCTGGCTACAATGAGCAGTTCTTC
CASSVSPGLAGGSGYNEQFF
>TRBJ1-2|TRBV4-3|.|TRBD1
TGCGCCAGCAGCCAAGAGGCCGGGACAGGGATAGGCTACACCTTC
CASSQEAGTGIGYTF
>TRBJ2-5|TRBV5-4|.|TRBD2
TGTGCCAGCAGCTTGGCCGGGGGGGCATTGGAGACCCAGTACTTC
CASSLAGGALETQYF
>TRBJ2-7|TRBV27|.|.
TGTGCCAGCCGGCGGGCCCACGAGCAGTACTTC
CASRRAHEQYF
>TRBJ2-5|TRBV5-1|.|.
TGCGCCAGCAGTATTGGCTCAGGATTGCAAGAGACCCAGTACTTC
CASSIGSGLQETQYF
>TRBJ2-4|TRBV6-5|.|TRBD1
TGTGCCAGCAGTGCTCTGGGACAGGGGCTGGGGATTCAGTACTTC
CASSALGQGLGIQYF
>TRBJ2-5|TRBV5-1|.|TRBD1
TGCGCCAGCAGCACCGGACAGGGCTGGGAGACCCAGTACTTC
CASSTGQGWETQYF
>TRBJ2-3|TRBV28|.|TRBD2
TGTGCCAGCAGGGTCACGGGACTACCCCCCACAGATACGCAGTATTTT
CASRVTGLPPTDTQYF
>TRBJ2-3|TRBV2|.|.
TGTGCCAGCTGGATGGGGCCCTCAGATACGCAGTATTTT
CASWMGPSDTQYF
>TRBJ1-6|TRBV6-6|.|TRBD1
TGTGCCAGCAGTAACCGGGACAGCTATAATTCACCCCTCCACTTT
CASSNRDSYNSPLHF
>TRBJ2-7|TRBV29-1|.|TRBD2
TGCAGCGTTGAAAAAGTGTCGGGAGGGAGCTACGAGCAGTACTTC
CSVEKVSGGSYEQYF
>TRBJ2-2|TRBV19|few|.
TGTGCCAGTAGTATAATAGAGGGAAACACCGGGGAGCTGTTTTTT
CASSIIEGNTGELFF
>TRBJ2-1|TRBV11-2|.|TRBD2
TGTGCCAGCAGCTTAGAAGCCCCGGGACTAGCGAGGAATGAGCAGTTCTTC
CASSLEAPGLARNEQFF
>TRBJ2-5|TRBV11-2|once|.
TGTGCCAGCAGCTCAAGCCAGGGCCTACAGACCCAGTACTTC
CASSSSQGLQTQYF
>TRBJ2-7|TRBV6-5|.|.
TGTGCCAGCAGGGGGGCTCCCTACGAGCAGTACTTC
CASRGAPYEQYF
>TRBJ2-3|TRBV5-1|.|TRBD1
TGCGCCAACAAGAAAAACGGACAGGACACAGATACGCAGTATTTT
CANKKNGQDTDTQYF
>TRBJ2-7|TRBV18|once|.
TGTGCCAGCTCAGGGAGCTCCTACGAGCAGTACTTC
CASSGSSYEQYF
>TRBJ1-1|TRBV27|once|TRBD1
TGTGCCAGCAGTTTGACAGGGTTGAACACTGAAGCTTTCTTT
CASSLTGLNTEAFF
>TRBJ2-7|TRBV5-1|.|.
TGCGCCAGCAGCTTGGTCCGGGGCGAGCAGTACTTC
CASSLVRGEQYF
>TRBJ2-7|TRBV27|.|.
TGTGCCAGCAGTCCAGGACAGAGAGTCTACGAGCAGTACTTC
CASSPGQRVYEQYF
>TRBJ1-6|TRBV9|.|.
TGTGCCAGCAGCGTAGTCGGGGCCAGGGGTTCACCCCTCCACTTT
CASSVVGARGSPLHF
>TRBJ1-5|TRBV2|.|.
TGTGCCAGCAGTGAGCCAGGGGAGGGCCAGCCCCAGCATTTT
CASSEPGEGQPQHF
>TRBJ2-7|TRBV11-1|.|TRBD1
TGTGCCAGCAGCCGACAAACCGGGACAGCGAGCTCCTACGAGCAGTACTTC
CASSRQTGTASSYEQYF
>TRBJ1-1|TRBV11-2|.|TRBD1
TGTGCCAGCAGCAAGGACAGGGACACTGAAGCTTTCTTT
CASSKDRDTEAFF
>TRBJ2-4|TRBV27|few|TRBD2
TGTGCCAGCAGTTTAGCCGGGACTAGCAAAAACATTCAGTACTTC
CASSLAGTSKNIQYF
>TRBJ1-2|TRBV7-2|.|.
TGTGCCAGCAGCCCCCCAGGGTGGATGAACTATGGCTACACCTTC
CASSPPGWMNYGYTF
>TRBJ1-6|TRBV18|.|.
TGTGCCAGCTCACCACCGGGGCCTTCACCCCTCCACTTT
CASSPPGPSPLHF
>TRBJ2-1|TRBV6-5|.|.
TGTGCCAGCAGTGATCCGGGACAAGGTAAAAAGTTCTTC
CASSDPGQGKKFF
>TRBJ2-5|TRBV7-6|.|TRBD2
TGTGCCAGCAGCCTAGAAGGTAGCGGGGAGACCCAGTACTTC
CASSLEGSGETQYF
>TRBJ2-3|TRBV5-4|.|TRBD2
TGTGCCAGCAGCTCTCTTAGCGGGGGGACAGATACGCAGTATTTT
CASSSLSGGTDTQYF
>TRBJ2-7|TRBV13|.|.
TGTGCCAGCAGCTCATCCTCTTCCGGTAGGCAGTACTTC
CASSSSSSGRQYF
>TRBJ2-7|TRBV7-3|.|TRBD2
TGTGCCAGCAGCTTAACCCTAGCGGGCCCCTACGAGCAGTACTTC
CASSLTLAGPYEQYF